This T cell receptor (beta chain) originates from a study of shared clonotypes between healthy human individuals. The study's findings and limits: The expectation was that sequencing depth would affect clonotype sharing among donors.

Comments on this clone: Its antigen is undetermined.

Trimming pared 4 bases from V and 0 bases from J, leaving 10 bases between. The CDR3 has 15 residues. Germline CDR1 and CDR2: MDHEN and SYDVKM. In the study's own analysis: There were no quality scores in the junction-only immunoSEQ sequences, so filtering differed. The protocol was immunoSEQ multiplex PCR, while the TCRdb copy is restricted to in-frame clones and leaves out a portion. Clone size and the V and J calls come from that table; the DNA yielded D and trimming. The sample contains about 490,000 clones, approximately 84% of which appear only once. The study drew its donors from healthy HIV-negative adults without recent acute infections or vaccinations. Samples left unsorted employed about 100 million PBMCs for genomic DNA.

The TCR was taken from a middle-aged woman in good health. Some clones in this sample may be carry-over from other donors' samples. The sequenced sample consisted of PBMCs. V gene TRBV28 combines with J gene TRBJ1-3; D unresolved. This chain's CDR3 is CASSSGRTSGNTIYF. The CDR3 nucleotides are TGTGCCAGCAGTTCAGGACGGACCTCTGGAAACACCATATATTTT. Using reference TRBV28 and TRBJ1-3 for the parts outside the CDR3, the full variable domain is DVKVTQSSRYLVKRTGEKVFLECVQDMDHENMFWYRQDPGLGLRLIYFSYDVKMKEKGDIPEGYSVSREKKERFSLILESASTNQTSMYLCASSSGRTSGNTIYFGEGSWLTVV.